The next 29 T cell receptor beta chains were all read from a single sample in a study of T-cell reconstitution after alpha-beta-depleted transplantation in children (TCRdb year 2016). Library creation used PCR. Instrument used: Illumina HiSeq 2500. To normalize quantification of the TCRbeta repertoire, the TCR libraries were built with molecular barcoding that relied on unique molecular identifiers. Using fastp at Q25 and MiXCR, TCRdb reprocessed the public reads and kept productive beta chains. All rows with the same CDR3 protein become a single entry with the most common DNA and genes. The sample yields 350,000 to 500,000 distinct CDR3 sequences; 43% were counted once. The ten most abundant clones make up roughly 27% of the sample. According to the study, the label for this sample's treatment or condition signals: allogeneic hematopoietic cell transplantation with graft depleted of TCRalphabeta T cells and CD19 B cells.

Sequenced here: PBMCs, sampled before TCRalphabeta/CD19-depleted stem cell transplant. These receptors were collected from a girl between 2 and 10 years old with aplastic anemia, due to receive a stem cell transplant.

This clonotype has only a few counts. The chain recombines TRBV20-1 with TRBJ1-2, with unresolved D. Germline V lookup: CDR1 DFQATT, CDR2 SNEGSKA (reference sequence). This CDR3 region has 13 residues. V dropped 0 bases and J dropped 0 bases, with 5 bases sitting between them. This CDR3 is CSARDQANYGYTF. DNA of the CDR3: TGCAGTGCTAGAGATCAGGCTAACTATGGCTACACCTTC.

The table lists this clonotype with many counts. The chain links TRBV5-1 to TRBJ2-3; 9 nucleotides match TRBD1. The CDR3 runs 16 residues. CDR1 and CDR2 (germline): SGHRS, YFSETQ. V lost 2 bases to trimming and J lost 4 bases; unmatched junction nucleotides: 8. The CDR3 spells CASSLTTGGIPDTQYF. The CDR3, as DNA: TGCGCCAGCAGCTTAACAACAGGGGGCATTCCAGATACGCAGTATTTT.

V and J are TRBV27 and TRBJ2-7; D is ambiguous. The CDR3 length is 13 residues. Between the trimmed V and J ends, which lost 6 bases and 0 bases, there was a span of 9 bases. Per germline, CDR1 MNHEY and CDR2 SMNVEV (reference sequence). CDR3 nucleotides: TGTGCCAGCAGACCCCTTAGCTCCTACGAGCAGTACTTC. Protein product: CASRPLSSYEQYF.

The chain couples TRBV20-1 to TRBJ2-7, with a weak D call TRBD2 (6 bases). V lost 0 bases, J lost 2 bases, and 8 bases lay in between. CDR3 length equals 13 residues. Per germline, CDR1 DFQATT and CDR2 SNEGSKA (reference sequence). Written as DNA, the CDR3 is TGCAGTGCTAGAGATGGCGGGGCCTACGAGCAGTACTTC. Its protein product is CSARDGGAYEQYF.

This clonotype appeared many times. The chain uses TRBV7-2 and TRBJ1-4; D gene ambiguous. Deletions cut 4 bases from V and 3 bases from J, with 15 bases between. The germline V gene has CDR1 SGHTA and CDR2 FQGNSA. CDR3 length: 16 residues. This CDR3 is CASSYNPRASNEKLFF. DNA for the CDR3: TGTGCCAGCAGCTATAACCCCCGGGCATCTAATGAAAAACTGTTTTTT.

The chain joins TRBV27 to TRBJ2-7; D unresolved. CDR1 and CDR2 from the germline V gene are MNHEY and SMNVEV (reference sequence). CDR3 length: 13 amino acids. Trimming removed 6 bases at V and 0 bases at J, with 9 bases between. The CDR3 loop is CASRRGLSYEQYF. DNA for the CDR3: TGTGCCAGCAGGCGAGGTCTCTCCTACGAGCAGTACTTC.

This rearrangement joins TRBV5-1 to TRBJ2-1; 11 nucleotides line up with TRBD2. Per germline, CDR1 SGHRS and CDR2 YFSETQ. The CDR3 is made up of 14 amino acids. Trimming took 3 bases from V and 9 from J; bases not matched to a gene: 5. The DNA of the CDR3 is TGCGCCAGCAGCTCTACTAGCGGGAGTACTGAGCAGTTCTTC. Protein sequence: CASSSTSGSTEQFF.

The V call is TRBV20-1, the J call TRBJ1-5; D possibly corresponds to TRBD1 (6 bases). V was pared by 6 bases and J by 7 bases, with 16 bases between. Germline loops: CDR1 DFQATT, CDR2 SNEGSKA (reference sequence). The CDR3 has 13 residues. The CDR3 DNA sequence: TGCAGTGCCTTCGGGGGGGCAGGACAGCCCCAGCATTTT. The encoded protein is CSAFGGAGQPQHF.

The rearrangement joins TRBV20-1 to TRBJ2-3; 7 bases are a match to TRBD1. This CDR3 comprises 14 residues. V gave up 5 bases and J gave up 0 bases; unmatched junction bases: 5. Germline V gene lookup returns CDR1 DFQATT and CDR2 SNEGSKA (reference sequence). This CDR3 is CSAARQGSTDTQYF. In DNA form, the CDR3 reads TGCAGTGCTGCTAGACAGGGTAGCACAGATACGCAGTATTTT.

This chain connects TRBV11-2 to TRBJ2-7, with D possibly matching TRBD1 (6 bases). The CDR3 spans 19 residues. Trimming left V 5 bases short and J 0 bases short, with 26 bases between. Germline V CDR1 and CDR2: SGHAT, FQNNGV. CDR3 nucleotide sequence: TGTGCCAGCAGCGTACGGACAGTAGTCGAATCAACGAGCTCCTACGAGCAGTACTTC. Its translation: CASSVRTVVESTSSYEQYF. Together with reference TRBV11-2 and TRBJ2-7, the CDR3 gives the full variable domain: EAGVAQSPRYKIIEKRQSVAFWCNPISGHATLYWYQQILGQGPKLLIQFQNNGVVDDSQLPKDRFSAERLKGVDSTLKIQPAKLEDSAVYLCASSVRTVVESTSSYEQYFGPGTRLTVT.

The V call is TRBV5-1, the J call TRBJ2-7; 10 bases match TRBD2. The trim removed 0 bases at V and 5 bases at J, leaving 11 bases unmatched. This CDR3 spans 17 amino acids. Germline V gene data show CDR1 as SGHRS and CDR2 as YFSETQ. The CDR3 here is CASSLAIASGSSNEQYF. CDR3 DNA: TGCGCCAGCAGCTTGGCGATAGCTAGCGGGAGTTCCAACGAGCAGTACTTC.

This clonotype was counted only a few times. The V and J genes are TRBV20-1 and TRBJ2-7, with 11 bases matching TRBD2. Germline CDR1 and CDR2: DFQATT and SNEGSKA (reference sequence). V dropped 1 base and J dropped 3; count of bases not matched to a gene: 2. This CDR3 has 14 amino acids. The chain's CDR3 is CSARAGTSGYEQYF. Here the CDR3 DNA reads TGCAGTGCTAGAGCCGGGACTAGCGGCTACGAGCAGTACTTC.

This chain links TRBV6-1 with TRBJ2-5; 7 nucleotides agree with TRBD2. CDR3 length: 16 amino acids. Germline V gives CDR1 MNHNS, CDR2 SASEGT. V was pared by 4 bases and J by 7 bases, with 15 bases of the junction left unmatched. As DNA, the CDR3 is TGTGCCAGCAGTGTCCGGCTAGCGGAAGGCCCTGCGACCCAGTACTTC. Translating gives CASSVRLAEGPATQYF.

This chain joins TRBV28 and TRBJ2-3; a weak D match, TRBD2 (7 bases). The length of the CDR3 is 17 residues. V was clipped by 6 bases and J by 3 bases, with 22 bases between them. CDR1 MDHEN and CDR2 SYDVKM come from the germline V gene. The CDR3 nucleotides read TGTGCCAGCAGCCCGGTGGGGGCGGGAGTGAGAACAGATACGCAGTATTTT. This sequence encodes CASSPVGAGVRTDTQYF.

This clonotype was observed many times. The chain combines TRBV6-5 with TRBJ1-1; D remains unclear. The CDR3 spans 11 residues. CDR1 MNHEY and CDR2 SVGAGI come from the germline V gene. Trimming shortened V by 3 bases and J by 3 bases, and 2 bases separated the two germline ends. CDR3 protein: CASSYYTEAFF. CDR3 nucleotides: TGTGCCAGCAGTTATTACACTGAAGCTTTCTTT.

V gene TRBV20-1 combines with J gene TRBJ2-1, with 9 bases fitting TRBD2. Germline CDR1 and CDR2: DFQATT and SNEGSKA (reference sequence). CDR3 length: 14 amino acids. The V gene end was trimmed by 6 bases and the J gene end by 3 bases; junction bases not matched to a gene: 6. The CDR3 DNA is TGCAGTGCGGAAGCGGGGGGATACTACAATGAGCAGTTCTTC. This encodes CSAEAGGYYNEQFF.

The chain is built from TRBV18 and TRBJ2-3, with 7 bases identical to TRBD1. There are 15 residues in the CDR3. Looked up from germline, CDR1 is KGHSH and CDR2 is LQKENI. Germline trimming cut 2 bases from V and 2 bases from J; bases unmatched to any gene: 4. CDR3 residues: CASSPRQGDTDTQYF. The DNA of the CDR3 is TGTGCCAGCTCACCAAGACAGGGAGACACAGATACGCAGTATTTT.

The genes are TRBV6-5 and TRBJ2-5; TRBD2 matches 8 bases. The CDR3 runs to 16 residues. In germline, CDR1 is MNHEY, CDR2 SVGAGI. V trimming: 0 bases; J trimming: 2 bases; junction bases outside the gene matches: 5. CDR3 DNA: TGTGCCAGCAGTTACTCCTGGACGGGAGGGCAAGAGACCCAGTACTTC. The encoded protein is CASSYSWTGGQETQYF.

J is TRBJ2-7 and V is TRBV20-1, with a possible D match to TRBD2 (6 bases). V was clipped by 4 bases and J by 3 bases, with 16 bases between them. Looked up from germline, CDR1 is DFQATT and CDR2 is SNEGSKA (reference sequence). The CDR3 loop spans 14 amino acids. CDR3 region: CSAMYHGSFYEQYF. As DNA, the CDR3 is TGCAGTGCTATGTACCACGGGAGCTTCTACGAGCAGTACTTC.

This clonotype was found a few times. The V and J genes are TRBV9 and TRBJ2-1; 12 nucleotides match TRBD2. The CDR3 runs to 16 residues. CDR1 and CDR2 from the germline V gene are SGDLS and YYNGEE. The ends lost 0 bases at V and 7 bases at J; junction bases unmatched: 5. The CDR3 loop is CASSVASGRVRNEQFF. The CDR3 nucleotides read TGTGCCAGCAGCGTAGCTAGCGGGAGGGTAAGGAATGAGCAGTTCTTC.

The chain employs TRBV12-3 or TRBV12-4 and TRBJ1-1, with 7 bases that match TRBD1. V gave up 3 bases and J gave up 0 bases; unmatched junction bases: 4. The CDR3 is made up of 15 amino acids. CDR3 residues: CASSFGTAMNTEAFF. Here the CDR3 DNA reads TGTGCCAGCAGTTTCGGGACAGCCATGAACACTGAAGCTTTCTTT.

This chain joins TRBV29-1 and TRBJ1-2; possible D gene TRBD1, 5 bases. This CDR3 contains 14 residues. CDR1 and CDR2 (germline): SQVTM, ANQGSEA. Trimming left V 2 bases short and J 1 base short, with 11 bases between. The CDR3, as DNA: TGCAGCGTTGAACGCGGGGGAGATAACTATGGCTACACCTTC. Protein sequence: CSVERGGDNYGYTF.

This rearrangement joins TRBV20-1 to TRBJ2-7, with D unclear. Trimming took off 0 bases at V and 0 bases at J, with 9 bases between the two ends. The CDR3 is made up of 14 amino acids. Germline loops: CDR1 DFQATT, CDR2 SNEGSKA (reference sequence). The CDR3 is CSARDTTSSYEQYF. CDR3 DNA: TGCAGTGCTAGAGATACCACGAGCTCCTACGAGCAGTACTTC.

The chain joins TRBV10-3 to TRBJ2-7, with 7 bases that match TRBD1. In germline, CDR1 is ENHRY, CDR2 SYGVKD. The CDR3 consists of 13 residues. J lost 3 bases, V lost 9 bases, and 8 bases had no gene match. Here the CDR3 DNA reads TGTGCCATGAGGGACAGCATATACTACGAGCAGTACTTC. Amino acids: CAMRDSIYYEQYF.

The chain carries TRBV7-2 and TRBJ2-7; D assignment may be TRBD1 or TRBD2 (5 bases each). Trimming took 0 bases from V and 3 from J, leaving 12 bases between them. The CDR3 is made up of 15 amino acids. CDR1 and CDR2 from the germline V gene are SGHTA and FQGNSA. The CDR3 loop reads CASSLARGISYEQYF. The CDR3 DNA sequence: TGTGCCAGCAGCTTAGCGAGGGGAATCAGCTACGAGCAGTACTTC.

The chain recombines TRBV20-1 with TRBJ1-5, with D possibly TRBD1 on 5 matching bases. Germline loops: CDR1 DFQATT, CDR2 SNEGSKA (reference sequence). With 0 bases removed from V and 0 bases from J, the gap between germline ends came to 9 bases. This CDR3 is built from 15 residues. In DNA, the CDR3 is TGCAGTGCTAGAGATTCGGGGGATAGCAATCAGCCCCAGCATTTT. This translates into CSARDSGDSNQPQHF.

The chain combines TRBV7-6 with TRBJ2-1; D remains unclear. The CDR3 length is 15 residues. CDR1 is SGHVS, CDR2 FNYEAQ, per germline. Trimming stripped 5 bases from V and 0 bases from J, with 11 bases between. CDR3 loop: CASSRPGSSYNEQFF. The CDR3 DNA reads TGTGCCAGCAGCCGTCCCGGTAGCTCCTACAATGAGCAGTTCTTC.

At least ten counts were recorded for this clonotype. The chain links TRBV18 to TRBJ2-1; D might be TRBD1 (6 bases). Trimming removed 6 bases at V and 8 bases at J, with 20 bases between. CDR1 is KGHSH and CDR2 is LQKENI in the germline V gene. This CDR3 has 15 residues. This CDR3 reads CASSQTRGSDHEQFF. The CDR3 DNA reads as TGTGCCAGCTCTCAGACGAGGGGGAGCGATCATGAGCAGTTCTTC.

J is TRBJ2-7 and V is TRBV7-9, with D perhaps matching TRBD1 (6 bases). With 4 bases removed from V and 9 bases from J, the gap between germline ends came to 19 bases. CDR1 is SEHNR and CDR2 is FQNEAQ in the germline V gene (reference sequence). The CDR3 consists of 14 residues. The CDR3 nucleotides read TGTGCCAGCAGCTGGGGGCAGACTACTTCAGGGCAGTACTTC. Its protein product is CASSWGQTTSGQYF.